Presented here are 12 T cell receptor beta chains from one specimen sequenced in a study of cytomegalovirus exposure and HLA in healthy donors. The PCR contained 60 Vbeta and 13 Jbeta primers. Here immunoSEQ multiplex PCR was the method, and the copy in TCRdb shows in-frame clones only, minus some. The table has fewer than 110,000 clones, 60% to 80% seen once. Material for sequencing was PBMCs. The receptors were sampled from a man younger than 30 in good health and CMV-seronegative.

The V call is TRBV7-9, the J call TRBJ1-5, with D perhaps TRBD1 (5 bases). Germline loops: CDR1 SEHNR, CDR2 FQNEAQ (reference sequence). CDR3 length: 14 residues. V lost 1 base, J lost 4 bases, and 8 bases lay in between. This CDR3 is CASSLEGRNQPQHF. CDR3 DNA sequence: TGTGCCAGCAGCTTAGAGGGGAGGAATCAGCCCCAGCATTTT.

The rearrangement joins TRBV19 to TRBJ2-7; possibly TRBD1 for D (5 bases). CDR3 size: 15 residues. Trimming took off 5 bases at V and 4 bases at J, with 18 bases between the two ends. Germline V gives CDR1 LNHDA, CDR2 SQIVND (reference sequence). CDR3 in amino acids: CASSSSGMGSYEQYF. The CDR3 DNA reads as TGTGCCAGTAGTTCCTCAGGGATGGGTAGTTACGAGCAGTACTTC.

This rearrangement joins TRBV5-1 to TRBJ2-3, with 7 bases that match TRBD1. This CDR3 contains 14 residues. Germline assignment: CDR1 SGHRS and CDR2 YFSETQ. The trim removed 5 bases at V and 4 bases at J, leaving 7 bases unmatched. The CDR3 DNA follows: TGCGCCAGCAGTAGACAGGGTGTGGCAGATACGCAGTATTTT. Translation gives CASSRQGVADTQYF.

This clone was detected only a few times. The V gene is TRBV4-2, the J gene TRBJ1-1; 7 bases align to TRBD1. The CDR3 consists of 15 residues. V lost 0 bases to trimming and J lost 0 bases; unmatched junction nucleotides: 1. Germline lookup yields CDR1 LGHNA and CDR2 YNFKEQ. The chain's CDR3 is CASSQETGVNTEAFF. CDR3 in DNA: TGTGCCAGCAGCCAAGAAACAGGGGTGAACACTGAAGCTTTCTTT.

The chain is built from TRBV5-6 and TRBJ2-3; 13 bases line up with TRBD2. The CDR3 consists of 16 residues. Germline CDR1 SGHDT, CDR2 YYEEEE. Trimming cost V 4 bases and J 4 bases; bases outside gene matches: 6. The CDR3, as DNA: TGTGCCAGCAGCCAAGCACTAGCGGGGGGGCCAGATACGCAGTATTTT. It encodes CASSQALAGGPDTQYF.

This rearrangement joins TRBV2 to TRBJ2-5; a possible D gene is TRBD1 (6 bases). Trimming cost V 5 bases and J 3 bases, with 13 bases left between them. CDR3 length: 14 residues. The germline V gene has CDR1 SNHLY and CDR2 FYNNEI. The CDR3 DNA follows: TGTGCCAGCAGTCCCGACAGGCGAGAAGAGACCCAGTACTTC. Translating gives CASSPDRREETQYF.

The chain employs TRBV6-6 and TRBJ1-6, with 7 bases lining up with TRBD1. The CDR3 spans 16 residues. CDR1 is MNHNY, CDR2 SVGAGI, per germline (reference sequence). Trimming cost V 7 bases and J 0 bases; bases outside gene matches: 6. The CDR3 here is CASTDRVSSYNSPLHF. CDR3 bases: TGTGCCAGCACAGACAGGGTTTCCTCCTATAATTCACCCCTCCACTTT.

As to this clone: At the DNA level, this CDR3 is encoded by other sequences in the same sample as well. The chain employs TRBV4-2 and TRBJ2-5; TRBD2 matches at 8 bases. V was clipped by 1 base and J by 2 bases; unmatched bases: 3. CDR1 and CDR2 from the germline V gene are LGHNA and YNFKEQ. The CDR3 totals 15 residues. The CDR3: CASSQVGGGQETQYF. CDR3 in DNA: TGTGCCAGCAGCCAAGTGGGCGGGGGGCAAGAGACCCAGTACTTC.

The table lists this clone with a few counts. The J gene is TRBJ2-7, the V gene TRBV7-2, with 9 bases lining up with TRBD2. CDR3 size: 16 residues. Looked up from germline, CDR1 is SGHTA and CDR2 is FQGNSA. With 5 bases clipped from V and 3 bases from J, the junction kept 11 bases outside the gene matches. The CDR3 region is CASSPYRTSAGYEQYF. In DNA form, the CDR3 reads TGTGCCAGCAGCCCCTACCGGACTAGCGCGGGCTACGAGCAGTACTTC.

The V and J genes are TRBV14 and TRBJ1-4, with a possible D match to TRBD1 (5 bases). V was trimmed by 4 bases and J by 0 bases, leaving 9 bases between them. The CDR3 has 15 residues. Germline loops: CDR1 SGHDN, CDR2 FVKESK. The CDR3 DNA follows: TGTGCCAGCAGCCCCCTGACAGCAACTAATGAAAAACTGTTTTTT. It specifies CASSPLTATNEKLFF.

The V gene is TRBV15, the J gene TRBJ1-1; D not resolved. This CDR3 has 17 amino acids. Trimming left V 0 bases short and J 2 bases short, with 16 bases between. CDR1 LNHNV and CDR2 YYDKDF come from the germline V gene (reference sequence). The CDR3 spells CATSRDRSVRANTEAFF. CDR3 in DNA: TGTGCCACCAGCAGAGATCGGAGTGTGCGGGCCAACACTGAAGCTTTCTTT.

This clone appeared a few times. The chain couples TRBV28 to TRBJ1-2; D is unclear. The length of the CDR3 is 11 residues. Germline values: CDR1 MDHEN, CDR2 SYDVKM. Deletions cut 4 bases from V and 3 bases from J, with 3 bases between. The DNA for the CDR3 is TGTGCCAGCAGTTCCTACTATGGCTACACCTTC. Its protein product is CASSSYYGYTF.